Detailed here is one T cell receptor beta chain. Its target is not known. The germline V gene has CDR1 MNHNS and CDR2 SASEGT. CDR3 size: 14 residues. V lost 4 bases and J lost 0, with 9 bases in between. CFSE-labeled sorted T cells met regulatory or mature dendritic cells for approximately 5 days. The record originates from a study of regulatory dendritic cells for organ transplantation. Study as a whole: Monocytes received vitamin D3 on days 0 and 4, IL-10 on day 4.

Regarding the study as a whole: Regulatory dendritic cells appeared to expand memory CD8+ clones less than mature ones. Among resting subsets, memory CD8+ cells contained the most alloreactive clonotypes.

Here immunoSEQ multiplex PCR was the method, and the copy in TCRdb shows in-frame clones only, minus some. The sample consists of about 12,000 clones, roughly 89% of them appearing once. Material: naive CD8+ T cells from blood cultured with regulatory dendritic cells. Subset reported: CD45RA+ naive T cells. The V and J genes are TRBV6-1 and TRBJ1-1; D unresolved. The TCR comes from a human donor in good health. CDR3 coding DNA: TGTGCCAGCAGTGTATACAGCCTGAACACTGAAGCTTTCTTT. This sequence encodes CASSVYSLNTEAFF.